This TCR beta chain stems from a study of Graves' ophthalmopathy and Graves' hyperthyroidism. Broader study findings: The authors also found most expanded thyroid clonotypes above 0.001 frequency in blood. Ophthalmopathy progression prediction by the model yielded a sensitivity of about 68% and a specificity of around 72%.

Other autoimmune diseases, uncontrolled infections, pregnancy or lactation ruled patients out of participation. The authors diagnosed from clinical symptoms, serum thyroxine, TRAb, thyroid ultrasound and orbital computed tomography. The CDR3 runs to 15 residues. The ends were cut back, 1 base at V and 2 bases at J, with 11 bases in the middle. CDR1 SGHAT and CDR2 FQNNGV come from the germline V gene. This clonotype was detected many times. Its antigen is unidentified. RNA transcripts yielded amplified TCR beta CDR3 regions. The workflow started with a first-round RT-PCR run with HTBI primers and then moved on to a second-round multiplex PCR. From the multiplex PCR reads, TCRdb called clonotypes with MiXCR, one entry per CDR3 protein. This sample has around 590,000 distinct CDR3 sequences, with 39% found just once.

Sequencing was performed on peripheral blood or thyroid tissue (not recorded which). The sequence derives from an adult man with Graves' hyperthyroidism. The chain links TRBV11-2 to TRBJ1-2; D might be TRBD1 (6 bases). The chain's CDR3 is CASSLGWGPNYGYTF. The CDR3 bases are TGTGCCAGCAGCTTAGGATGGGGGCCCAACTATGGCTACACCTTC.